This T cell receptor beta chain was identified during a study of blood T cell repertoires in COVID-19. Study-level information: PBMCs, B-cell-depleted T cells, or T cells were the source of the cDNA or gDNA that made up the material.

This clone was counted between two and nine times. TCRdb's copy holds only in-frame clones and misses some; the assay was immunoSEQ multiplex PCR. The sample carries about 150,000 clones, approximately 80% recorded once. The CDR3 consists of 11 residues. Trimming shortened V by 3 bases and J by 6 bases, and 9 bases separated the two germline ends. Germline loops: CDR1 DFQATT, CDR2 SNEGSKA (reference sequence). The material sequenced was peripheral blood. The J gene is TRBJ2-7, the V gene TRBV20-1; maybe TRBD1 (5 bases). The sequence came from a woman aged 55-69 years with COVID-19, enrolled during active disease. The DNA of the CDR3 is TGCAGTGCTAGCCGACAGCGCGAGCAGTACTTC. This encodes CSASRQREQYF.